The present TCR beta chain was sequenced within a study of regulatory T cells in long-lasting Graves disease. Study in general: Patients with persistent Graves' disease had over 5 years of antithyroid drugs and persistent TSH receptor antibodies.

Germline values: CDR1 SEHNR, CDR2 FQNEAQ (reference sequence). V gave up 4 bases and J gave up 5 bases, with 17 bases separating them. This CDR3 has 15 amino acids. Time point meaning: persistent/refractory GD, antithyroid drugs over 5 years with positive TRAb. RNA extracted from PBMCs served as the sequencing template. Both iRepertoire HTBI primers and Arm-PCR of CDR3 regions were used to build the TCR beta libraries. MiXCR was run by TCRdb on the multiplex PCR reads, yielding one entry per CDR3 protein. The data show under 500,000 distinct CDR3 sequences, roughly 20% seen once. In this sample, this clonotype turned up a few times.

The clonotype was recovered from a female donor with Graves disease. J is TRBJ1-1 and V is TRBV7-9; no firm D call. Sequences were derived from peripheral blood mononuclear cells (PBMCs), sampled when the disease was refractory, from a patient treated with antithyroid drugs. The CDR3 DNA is TGTGCCAGCAGCTCGACAAAGATTGGACCTACTGAAGCTTTCTTT. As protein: CASSSTKIGPTEAFF.